This TCR beta chain derives from a study of blood T cell repertoires in COVID-19. Study as a whole: Samples came from the United States, Italy and Spain, spanning acute and convalescent COVID-19.

Per the original data handling: By means of reference gene primer amplification, nucleated cell counts were estimated. TCRdb keeps only in-frame clones here, not all; method: immunoSEQ multiplex PCR. V, J and clone size are taken as reported in that table, and D and trimming were inferred from the DNA itself. The sample records around 64,000 clones, around 83% being singletons. With 0 bases removed from V and 3 bases from J, the gap between germline ends came to 18 bases. The CDR3 has 17 amino acids. Germline V lookup: CDR1 SGDLS, CDR2 YYNGEE. This clone was observed a handful of times. This chain joins TRBV9 and TRBJ1-2, with D perhaps matching TRBD1 (6 bases). This TCR was sampled from a human donor in a cohort sampled during active COVID-19. Sequencing used peripheral blood. CDR3 region: CASSVGVRPGADYGYTF. The CDR3 DNA reads TGTGCCAGCAGCGTAGGGGTGAGGCCAGGGGCGGACTATGGCTACACCTTC. The full variable domain, rest sourced from reference TRBV9 and TRBJ1-2, is DSGVTQTPKHLITATGQRVTLRCSPRSGDLSVYWYQQSLDQGLQFLIQYYNGEERAKGNILERFSAQQFPDLHSELNLSSLELGDSALYFCASSVGVRPGADYGYTFGSGTRLTVV.